The 29 T cell receptor beta chains listed next were all sequenced from one sample in a study of T-cell memory formation after mild COVID-19. Each CDR3 protein is one row after TCRdb ran MiXCR on the 5' RACE reads. The sample contains 350,000 or so distinct CDR3 sequences, 20% to 25% of which appear only once. The source material was PBMCs or a T cell subset sorted from them (not recorded which). The receptors here all came from a man between 18 and 29 years old who had mild COVID-19 (a few samples of this study predate the infection). Cell type and time point are not known.

This sequence joins TRBV7-2 and TRBJ2-5; TRBD2 agrees at 10 bases. Germline V gene data show CDR1 as SGHTA and CDR2 as FQGNSA. The CDR3 length is 15 residues. J lost 5 bases, V lost 5 bases, and 8 bases had no gene match. The CDR3 reads CASSLPAGGPETQYF. The CDR3 DNA follows: TGTGCCAGCAGCCTACCAGCGGGGGGGCCGGAGACCCAGTACTTC.

V usage is TRBV7-3 and J usage is TRBJ2-3; 13 bases fit TRBD2. Germline trimming cut 5 bases from V and 4 bases from J; bases unmatched to any gene: 3. CDR1 is SGHTA, CDR2 FQGTGA, per germline. This CDR3 is 15 amino acids long. Written as DNA, the CDR3 is TGTGCCAGCAGCAAAACTAGCGGGGGGGCAGATACGCAGTATTTT. Encoded protein: CASSKTSGGADTQYF.

This sequence joins TRBV12-3 or TRBV12-4 and TRBJ1-2; a weak D match, TRBD1 (5 bases). V lost 6 bases to trimming and J lost 4 bases, with 12 bases between them. CDR3 length: 13 amino acids. CDR3 nucleotides: TGTGCCAGCAGCCTCGACAGACTCTATGGCTACACCTTC. Translation gives CASSLDRLYGYTF.

The chain has TRBV10-1 and TRBJ2-1; D is unclear. Germline V lookup: CDR1 WNHNN, CDR2 SYGVQD (reference sequence). The CDR3 contains 15 residues. V was shortened by 6 bases and J by 1 base, with 13 bases between the two germline ends. The CDR3 DNA reads TGCGCCAGCAGCTCCGTTGGTGGTTCCTACAATGAGCAGTTCTTC. Its translation: CASSSVGGSYNEQFF.

The chain is built from TRBV6-5 and TRBJ2-6, with D perhaps matching TRBD1 or TRBD2 (5 bases each). With 6 bases removed from V and 0 bases from J, the gap between germline ends came to 15 bases. This CDR3 has 17 residues. Germline CDR1 reads MNHEY; CDR2 reads SVGAGI. CDR3 loop: CASRRGEPRSGANVLTF. CDR3 nucleotide sequence: TGTGCCAGCAGGCGAGGGGAGCCCCGCTCTGGGGCCAACGTCCTGACTTTC.

The chain couples TRBV5-1 to TRBJ1-6; D ambiguous. CDR3 length: 16 residues. Per the germline V gene, CDR1 is SGHRS and CDR2 is YFSETQ. The V gene lost 5 bases and the J gene lost 3 bases, with 15 bases spanning the gap. CDR3 region: CASSLSRADYNSPLHF. CDR3 DNA: TGCGCCAGCAGTCTTTCTAGGGCCGACTATAATTCACCCCTCCACTTT.

CDR3 DNA: TGTGCCAGTAGACTCTGGGGCCAGGGAAGCAATCAGCCCCAGCATTTT. This translates into CASRLWGQGSNQPQHF. This chain uses TRBV19 with TRBJ1-5, with TRBD1 as a possible D gene (5 bases). The CDR3 consists of 16 residues. Trimming removed 6 bases from V and 1 base from J, with 16 bases in between. Germline CDR1 is LNHDA and CDR2 is SQIVND (reference sequence).

This chain connects TRBV4-2 to TRBJ2-2, with 11 bases lining up with TRBD2. V gave up 1 base and J gave up 5 bases; unmatched junction bases: 6. Germline V gene sequence: CDR1 LGHNA, CDR2 YNFKEQ. The CDR3 loop spans 17 amino acids. The CDR3 is CASSQVPSGGRTGELFF. CDR3 coding DNA: TGTGCCAGCAGCCAAGTCCCTAGCGGGGGGCGGACCGGGGAGCTGTTTTTT.

This clonotype was counted a few times. The chain is built from TRBV12-3 or TRBV12-4 and TRBJ1-2; the D is unclear. The CDR3 is 9 residues long. Between the trimmed V and J ends, which lost 2 bases and 13 bases, there was a span of 5 bases. The CDR3 coding sequence is TGTGCCAGCAGTTTACCAACCACCTTC. This gives the protein CASSLPTTF.

V and J are TRBV7-2 and TRBJ1-6; D is unresolved. This CDR3 contains 17 residues. CDR1 is SGHTA and CDR2 is FQGNSA in the germline V gene. V lost 1 base and J 5 bases, leaving 15 bases between the germline ends. The CDR3 DNA reads as TGTGCCAGCAGCTTAGTCCCTCGTGGGCTGGATAATTCACCCCTCCACTTT. Translation: CASSLVPRGLDNSPLHF.

The V and J genes are TRBV5-1 and TRBJ2-4, with D possibly matching TRBD2 (6 bases). CDR1 is SGHRS and CDR2 is YFSETQ in the germline V gene. Trimming took off 0 bases at V and 6 bases at J, with 10 bases between the two ends. The CDR3 has 14 amino acids. The CDR3 protein is CASSLEGTVNIQYF. The CDR3 nucleotides read TGCGCCAGCAGCTTGGAGGGGACTGTAAACATTCAGTACTTC. Drawing the rest from reference TRBV5-1 and TRBJ2-4, the complete variable domain is KAGVTQTPRYLIKTRGQQVTLSCSPISGHRSVSWYQQTPGQGLQFLFEYFSETQRNKGNFPGRFSGRQFSNSRSEMNVSTLELGDSALYLCASSLEGTVNIQYFGAGTRLSVL.

V usage is TRBV20-1 and J usage is TRBJ1-4; a weak D match, TRBD1 (5 bases). Germline V CDR1 and CDR2: DFQATT, SNEGSKA (reference sequence). Trimming removed 5 bases at V and 4 bases at J, with 17 bases between. CDR3 length: 15 amino acids. The CDR3 loop reads CSAPGGAQGNEKLFF. The CDR3, as DNA: TGCAGTGCTCCTGGAGGGGCGCAGGGTAATGAAAAACTGTTTTTT.

This clonotype was seen more than once but under ten times. The V call is TRBV7-9, the J call TRBJ1-1; D gene uncertain. Germline lookup yields CDR1 SEHNR and CDR2 FQNEAQ (reference sequence). The CDR3 is 12 residues long. Trimming stripped 8 bases from V and 6 bases from J, with 13 bases between. CDR3 nucleotide sequence: TGTGCCAGCTCCTGGGGAGGACCTGAAGCTTTCTTT. This gives the protein CASSWGGPEAFF.

The CDR3: CSAATAGGGTQYF. The DNA for the CDR3 is TGCAGTGCCGCCACAGCGGGGGGAGGTACGCAGTATTTT. The rearrangement joins TRBV20-1 to TRBJ2-3; 9 nucleotides agree with TRBD2. With V trimmed by 6 bases and J by 8 bases, 9 bases remained unmatched. Germline V lookup: CDR1 DFQATT, CDR2 SNEGSKA (reference sequence). CDR3 length equals 13 residues.

This clonotype has only a few counts. The CDR3 sequence: CASRGAGEKLFF. The CDR3, as DNA: TGTGCCAGCAGAGGGGCAGGGGAAAAACTGTTTTTT. This rearrangement joins TRBV25-1 to TRBJ1-4; tentative D call: TRBD1 (5 bases). V lost 6 bases to trimming and J lost 8 bases, with 10 bases between them. This CDR3 region has 12 residues. The V gene's germline CDR1 is MGHDK and CDR2 SYGVNS.

The chain has TRBV4-3 and TRBJ2-5; TRBD2 matches 7 bases. This CDR3 has 15 amino acids. Trimming removed 2 bases from V and 4 bases from J; junction bases left unmatched: 7. CDR1 and CDR2 from the germline V gene are LGHNA and YSLEER. The CDR3 is CASSQLIAGGETQYF. CDR3 nucleotides: TGCGCCAGCAGCCAATTGATAGCGGGCGGAGAGACCCAGTACTTC.

The chain carries TRBV9 and TRBJ2-1; 10 nucleotides align to TRBD2. J gave up 7 bases and V 5 bases, and 9 bases lay outside the gene matches. The CDR3 covers 15 residues. Germline assignment: CDR1 SGDLS and CDR2 YYNGEE. CDR3 nucleotide sequence: TGTGCCAGCAGTGACGAAGCGGGGGGGCCTAATGAGCAGTTCTTC. This encodes CASSDEAGGPNEQFF.

This clonotype was observed at least ten times. CDR3 sequence (DNA): TGTGCCAGCGGCTACGGCCAAACAAGCACAGATACGCAGTATTTT. It codes for CASGYGQTSTDTQYF. The chain uses TRBV6-2 or TRBV6-3 and TRBJ2-3; no firm D call. The CDR3 is 15 amino acids. V dropped 8 bases and J dropped 0 bases, with 15 bases sitting between them. Germline CDR1 reads MNHEY; CDR2 reads SVGEGT.

This clonotype was recorded a few times. The rearrangement joins TRBV19 to TRBJ1-1; 9 bases line up with TRBD1. Per the germline V gene, CDR1 is LNHDA and CDR2 is SQIVND (reference sequence). The length of the CDR3 is 13 residues. With V trimmed by 7 bases and J by 4 bases, 4 bases remained unmatched. CDR3: CASTSTGGTEAFF. CDR3 DNA sequence: TGTGCCAGTACCTCGACAGGGGGCACTGAAGCTTTCTTT. Based on the CDR3 plus reference TRBV19 and TRBJ1-1, the full variable domain is DGGITQSPKYLFRKEGQNVTLSCEQNLNHDAMYWYRQDPGQGLRLIYYSQIVNDFQKGDIAEGYSVSREKKESFPLTVTSAQKNPTAFYLCASTSTGGTEAFFGQGTRLTVV.

This clonotype was counted between two and nine times. The chain links TRBV2 to TRBJ2-7; D unresolved. CDR1 SNHLY and CDR2 FYNNEI come from the germline V gene. This CDR3 comprises 12 residues. The V gene lost 6 bases and the J gene lost 0 bases, with 6 bases spanning the gap. The CDR3 here is CASSFSSYEQYV. The DNA of the CDR3 is TGTGCCAGCAGCTTTAGCTCCTACGAGCAGTACGTC.

This clonotype was seen a few times. The chain links TRBV5-1 to TRBJ2-2; 13 bases match TRBD2. Unmatched junction bases numbered 3, after V lost 4 bases and J lost 0 bases. CDR1 is SGHRS, CDR2 YFSETQ, per germline. The CDR3 is made up of 17 amino acids. CDR3 loop: CASSGTSGGANTGELFF. CDR3 sequence (DNA): TGCGCCAGCAGCGGAACTAGCGGGGGGGCGAACACCGGGGAGCTGTTTTTT.

The chain combines TRBV4-3 with TRBJ2-2; D remains unclear. This CDR3 is 15 amino acids long. The germline V and J ends were trimmed by 4 bases and 11 bases, with 20 bases remaining between them. CDR1 and CDR2 (germline): LGHNA, YSLEER. The CDR3 region has the DNA TGCGCCAGCAGCCGCTCTACTGAAAGCCCGGTCGAGCTGTTTTTT. Amino acids: CASSRSTESPVELFF.

This clonotype was seen more than once but under ten times. The V gene is TRBV6-5, the J gene TRBJ2-7; 12 positions agree with TRBD1. Trimming took 10 bases from V and 6 from J; bases not matched to a gene: 1. CDR1 and CDR2 from the germline V gene are MNHEY and SVGAGI. The CDR3 runs to 11 residues. CDR3 sequence reads: CATGQGAEQYF. DNA of the CDR3: TGTGCCACGGGACAGGGGGCCGAGCAGTACTTC.

This clonotype was observed a handful of times. This chain joins TRBV7-2 and TRBJ2-1, with TRBD1 matching over 7 bases. V lost 1 base, J lost 6 bases, and 3 bases stayed unmatched. The CDR3 consists of 14 residues. Germline loops: CDR1 SGHTA, CDR2 FQGNSA. CDR3 region: CASSLDRQGNEQFF. Written as DNA, the CDR3 is TGTGCCAGCAGCTTAGACCGACAGGGCAATGAGCAGTTCTTC.

This clonotype was observed a handful of times. The chain carries TRBV7-3 and TRBJ1-1; maybe TRBD1 (5 bases). V was shortened by 1 base and J by 8 bases, with 11 bases between the two germline ends. The V gene's germline CDR1 is SGHTA and CDR2 FQGTGA. The CDR3 loop spans 13 amino acids. The CDR3 region has the DNA TGTGCCAGCAGCTTAAATATTCGGGGGGAAGCTTTCTTT. Amino acid sequence: CASSLNIRGEAFF.

Many counts were recorded for this clonotype. This chain joins TRBV6-6 and TRBJ2-3, with D unclear. Between the trimmed V and J ends, which lost 5 bases and 2 bases, there was a span of 5 bases. The CDR3 covers 12 residues. CDR1 and CDR2 (germline): MNHNY, SVGAGI (reference sequence). The CDR3 DNA reads TGTGCCAGCAGTCCGACCACAGATACGCAGTATTTT. Translating gives CASSPTTDTQYF.

V is TRBV7-2 and J is TRBJ1-5, with D hard to call. V was shortened by 4 bases and J by 7 bases, with 8 bases between the two germline ends. This CDR3 spans 12 amino acids. Per the germline V gene, CDR1 is SGHTA and CDR2 is FQGNSA. The CDR3 DNA is TGTGCCAGCAGCTCAAACCGACAGCCCCAGCATTTT. This encodes CASSSNRQPQHF.

In its sample, this clonotype was seen a few times. The rearrangement joins TRBV18 to TRBJ2-7; possibly TRBD1 for D (6 bases). Germline V gene data show CDR1 as KGHSH and CDR2 as LQKENI. The length of the CDR3 is 12 residues. The ends were cut back, 4 bases at V and 6 bases at J, with 10 bases in the middle. The CDR3 DNA is TGTGCCAGCTCACAGAGGGGGTCCGAGCAGTACGTC. Translating gives CASSQRGSEQYV.

The chain combines TRBV12-3 or TRBV12-4 with TRBJ2-5; D possibly corresponds to TRBD1 (6 bases). The V gene lost 6 bases and the J gene lost 5 bases, with 13 bases spanning the gap. The CDR3 contains 13 residues. The CDR3 region is CASRTGPRETQYF. DNA for the CDR3: TGTGCCAGCAGGACAGGCCCCCGGGAGACCCAGTACTTC.